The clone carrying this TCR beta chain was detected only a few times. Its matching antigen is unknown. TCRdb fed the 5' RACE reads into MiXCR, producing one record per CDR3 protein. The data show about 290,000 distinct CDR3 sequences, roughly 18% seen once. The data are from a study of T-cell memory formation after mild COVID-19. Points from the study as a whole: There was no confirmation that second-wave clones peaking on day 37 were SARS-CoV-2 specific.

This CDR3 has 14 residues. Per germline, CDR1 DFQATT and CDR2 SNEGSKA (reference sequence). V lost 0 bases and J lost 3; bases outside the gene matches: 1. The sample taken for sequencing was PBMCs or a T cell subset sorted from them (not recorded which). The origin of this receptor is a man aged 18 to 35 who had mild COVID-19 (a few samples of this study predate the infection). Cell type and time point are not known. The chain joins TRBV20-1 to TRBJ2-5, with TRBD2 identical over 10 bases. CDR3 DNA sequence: TGCAGTGCTAGAGAACTAGCGGGGAAAGAGACCCAGTACTTC. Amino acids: CSARELAGKETQYF.